Shown below are 5 T cell receptor beta chains from a single sample sequenced in a study of cytomegalovirus exposure and HLA in healthy donors. 60 Vbeta and 13 Jbeta primers were used in PCR. Using immunoSEQ multiplex PCR, the repertoire was profiled, and TCRdb retains in-frame clones only, with some absent. The repertoire has about 170,000 clones, 82% of them found once; the top ten carry about 1.5%. Sequences were obtained from PBMCs. These receptors were taken from a male donor in good health and CMV-seronegative.

The chain has TRBV7-9 and TRBJ1-2; no reliable D call. V was pared by 5 bases and J by 4 bases, with 11 bases between. The CDR3 runs 13 residues. Germline lookup yields CDR1 SEHNR and CDR2 FQNEAQ (reference sequence). Here the CDR3 reads CASSTTTTYGYTF. CDR3 DNA: TGTGCCAGCAGCACCACTACTACCTATGGCTACACCTTC.

The chain is built from TRBV30 and TRBJ2-5; 9 bases match TRBD2. The germline V gene has CDR1 GTSNPN and CDR2 SVGIG (reference sequence). V trimming: 4 bases; J trimming: 5 bases; junction bases outside the gene matches: 17. The CDR3 length is 17 residues. CDR3 sequence reads: CAWTFGLAGSGGETQYF. CDR3 bases: TGTGCCTGGACATTCGGGCTAGCGGGAAGCGGAGGGGAGACCCAGTACTTC.

This clone appeared a single time. CDR3 coding DNA: TGTGCCAGCAGGGAGACAGGGGGTCAGCCCCAGCATTTT. It translates to CASRETGGQPQHF. The chain couples TRBV6-1 to TRBJ1-5, with TRBD1 matching over 9 bases. The CDR3 length is 13 residues. After removal of 6 bases from V and 6 bases from J, the junction contained 3 bases not matched to a gene. Germline V gene data show CDR1 as MNHNS and CDR2 as SASEGT.

The V call is TRBV9, the J call TRBJ2-2; a possible D gene is TRBD1 (5 bases). The CDR3 is made up of 16 amino acids. Trimming took 0 bases from V and 4 from J, leaving 13 bases between them. CDR1 is SGDLS and CDR2 is YYNGEE in the germline V gene. The chain's CDR3 is CASSVAPDKPTGELFF. In DNA, the CDR3 is TGTGCCAGCAGCGTAGCTCCGGACAAACCCACCGGGGAGCTGTTTTTT.

The genes are TRBV11-3 and TRBJ2-5, with 9 bases lining up with TRBD1. The CDR3 length is 14 residues. CDR1 and CDR2 from the germline V gene are SGHNT and YENEEA. With V trimmed by 5 bases and J by 4 bases, 5 bases remained unmatched. The CDR3 sequence: CASSRDRDGETQYF. CDR3 DNA sequence: TGTGCCAGCAGCCGGGACAGGGACGGAGAGACCCAGTACTTC.